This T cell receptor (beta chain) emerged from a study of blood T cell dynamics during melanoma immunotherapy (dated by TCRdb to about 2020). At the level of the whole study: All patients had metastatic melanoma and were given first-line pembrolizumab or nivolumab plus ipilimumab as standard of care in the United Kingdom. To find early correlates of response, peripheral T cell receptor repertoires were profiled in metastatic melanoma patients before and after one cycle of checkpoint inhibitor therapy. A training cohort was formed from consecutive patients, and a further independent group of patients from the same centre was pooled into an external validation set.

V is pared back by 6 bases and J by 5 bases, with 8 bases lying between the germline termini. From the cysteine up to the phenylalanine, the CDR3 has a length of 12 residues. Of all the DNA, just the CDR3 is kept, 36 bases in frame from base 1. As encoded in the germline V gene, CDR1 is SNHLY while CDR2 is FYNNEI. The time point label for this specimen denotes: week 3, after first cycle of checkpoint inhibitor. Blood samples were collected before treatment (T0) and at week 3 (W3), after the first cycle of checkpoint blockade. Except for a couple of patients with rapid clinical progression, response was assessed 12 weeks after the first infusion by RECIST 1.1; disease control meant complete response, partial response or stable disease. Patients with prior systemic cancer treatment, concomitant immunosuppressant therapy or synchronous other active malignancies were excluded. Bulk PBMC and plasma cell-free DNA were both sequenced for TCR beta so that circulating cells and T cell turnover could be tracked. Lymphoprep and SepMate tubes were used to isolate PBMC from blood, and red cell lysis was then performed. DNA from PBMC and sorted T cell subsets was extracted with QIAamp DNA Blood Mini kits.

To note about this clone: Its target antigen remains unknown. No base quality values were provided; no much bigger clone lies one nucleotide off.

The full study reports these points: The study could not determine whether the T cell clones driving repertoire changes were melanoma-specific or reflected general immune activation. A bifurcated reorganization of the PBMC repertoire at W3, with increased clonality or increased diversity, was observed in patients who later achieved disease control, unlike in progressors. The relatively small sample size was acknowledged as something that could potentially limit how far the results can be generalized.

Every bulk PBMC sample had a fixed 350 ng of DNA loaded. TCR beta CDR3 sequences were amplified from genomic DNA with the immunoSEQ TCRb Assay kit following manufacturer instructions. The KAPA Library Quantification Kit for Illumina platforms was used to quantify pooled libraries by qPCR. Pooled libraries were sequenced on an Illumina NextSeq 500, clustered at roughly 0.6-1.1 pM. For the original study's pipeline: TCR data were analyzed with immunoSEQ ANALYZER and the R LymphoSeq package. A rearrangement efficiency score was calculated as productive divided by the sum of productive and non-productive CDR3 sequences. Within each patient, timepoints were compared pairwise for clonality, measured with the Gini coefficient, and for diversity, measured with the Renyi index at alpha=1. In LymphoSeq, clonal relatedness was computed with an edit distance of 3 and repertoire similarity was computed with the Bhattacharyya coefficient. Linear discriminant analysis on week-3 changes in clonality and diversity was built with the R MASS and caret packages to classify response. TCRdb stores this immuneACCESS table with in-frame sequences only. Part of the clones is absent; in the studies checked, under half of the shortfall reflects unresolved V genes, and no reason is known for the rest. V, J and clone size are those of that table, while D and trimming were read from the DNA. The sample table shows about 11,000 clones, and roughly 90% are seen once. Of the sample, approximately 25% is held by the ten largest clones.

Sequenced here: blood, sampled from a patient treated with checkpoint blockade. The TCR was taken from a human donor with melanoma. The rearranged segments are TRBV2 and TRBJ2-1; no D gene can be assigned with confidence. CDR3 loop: CASRPNNNEQFF. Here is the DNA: TGTGCCAGCAGACCCAATAACAATGAGCAGTTCTTC.